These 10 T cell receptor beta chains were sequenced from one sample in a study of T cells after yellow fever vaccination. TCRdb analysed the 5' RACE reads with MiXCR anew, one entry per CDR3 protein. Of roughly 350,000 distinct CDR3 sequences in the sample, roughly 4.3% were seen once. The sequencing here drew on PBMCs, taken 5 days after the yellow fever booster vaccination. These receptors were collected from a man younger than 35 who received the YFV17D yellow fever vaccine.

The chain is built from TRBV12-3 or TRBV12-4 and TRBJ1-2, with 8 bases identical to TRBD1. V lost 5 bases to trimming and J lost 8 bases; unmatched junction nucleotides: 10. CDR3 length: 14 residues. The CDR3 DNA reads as TGTGCCAGCAGTCTGGAAGACAGGGGATGGGGCTACACCTTC. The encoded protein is CASSLEDRGWGYTF.

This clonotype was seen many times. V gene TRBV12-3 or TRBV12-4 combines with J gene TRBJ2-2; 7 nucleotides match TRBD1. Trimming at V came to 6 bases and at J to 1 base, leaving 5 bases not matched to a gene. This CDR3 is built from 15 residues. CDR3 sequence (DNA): TGTGCCAGCAGGACCGGGACAGTGAACACCGGGGAGCTGTTTTTT. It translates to CASRTGTVNTGELFF.

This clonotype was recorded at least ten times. Written as DNA, the CDR3 is TGCGCCAGCAGCTCGGACCGCAATGAGCAGTTCTTC. Translated: CASSSDRNEQFF. The V gene is TRBV5-1, the J gene TRBJ2-1; D ambiguous. CDR1 and CDR2 (germline): SGHRS, YFSETQ. The CDR3 has 12 residues. Trimming shortened V by 3 bases and J by 6 bases, and 7 bases separated the two germline ends.

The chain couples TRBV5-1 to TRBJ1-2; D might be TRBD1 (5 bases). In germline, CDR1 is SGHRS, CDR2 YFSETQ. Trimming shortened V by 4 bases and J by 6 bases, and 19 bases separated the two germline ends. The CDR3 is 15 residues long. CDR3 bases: TGCGCCAGCAGCCCCTTAAATTCGGGGCAGGATGGCTACACCTTC. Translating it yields CASSPLNSGQDGYTF.

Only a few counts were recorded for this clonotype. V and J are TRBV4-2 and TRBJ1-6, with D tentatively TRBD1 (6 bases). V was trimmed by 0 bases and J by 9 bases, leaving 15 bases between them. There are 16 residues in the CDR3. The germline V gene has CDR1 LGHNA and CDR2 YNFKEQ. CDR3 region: CASSQDRGGVGSPLHF. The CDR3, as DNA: TGTGCCAGCAGCCAAGACAGGGGAGGAGTAGGTTCACCCCTCCACTTT.

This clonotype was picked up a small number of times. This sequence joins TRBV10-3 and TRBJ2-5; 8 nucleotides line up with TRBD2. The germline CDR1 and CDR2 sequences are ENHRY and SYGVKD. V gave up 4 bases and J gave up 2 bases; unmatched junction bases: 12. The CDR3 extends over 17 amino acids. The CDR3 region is CAISGPSGYDRQETQYF. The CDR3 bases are TGTGCCATCAGTGGGCCTAGCGGGTACGACCGTCAAGAGACCCAGTACTTC.

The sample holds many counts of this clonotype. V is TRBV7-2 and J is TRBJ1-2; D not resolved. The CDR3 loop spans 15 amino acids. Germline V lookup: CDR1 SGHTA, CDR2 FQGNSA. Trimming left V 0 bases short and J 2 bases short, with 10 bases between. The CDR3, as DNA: TGTGCCAGCAGCTTAGCGTCGGTAGGGAACTATGGCTACACCTTC. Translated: CASSLASVGNYGYTF.

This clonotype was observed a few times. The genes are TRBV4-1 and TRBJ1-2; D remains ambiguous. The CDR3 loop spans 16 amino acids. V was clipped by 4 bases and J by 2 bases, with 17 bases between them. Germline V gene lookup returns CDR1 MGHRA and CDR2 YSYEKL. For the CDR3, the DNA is TGCGCCAGCAGCCCGCAAGGTGGCGATTACAACTATGGCTACACCTTC. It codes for CASSPQGGDYNYGYTF.

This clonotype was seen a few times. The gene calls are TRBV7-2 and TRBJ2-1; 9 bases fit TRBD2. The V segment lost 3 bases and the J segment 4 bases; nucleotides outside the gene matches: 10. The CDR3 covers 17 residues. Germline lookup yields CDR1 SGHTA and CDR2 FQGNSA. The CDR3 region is CASSFNPGGGAYNEQFF. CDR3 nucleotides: TGTGCCAGCAGCTTTAACCCTGGCGGGGGGGCGTACAATGAGCAGTTCTTC.

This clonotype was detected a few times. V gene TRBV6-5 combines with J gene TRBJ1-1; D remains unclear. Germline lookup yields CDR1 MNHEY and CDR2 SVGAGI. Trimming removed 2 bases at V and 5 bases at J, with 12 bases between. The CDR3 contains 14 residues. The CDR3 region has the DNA TGTGCCAGCAGTTACAGGAGTCGACGGACTGAAGCTTTCTTT. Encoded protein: CASSYRSRRTEAFF.